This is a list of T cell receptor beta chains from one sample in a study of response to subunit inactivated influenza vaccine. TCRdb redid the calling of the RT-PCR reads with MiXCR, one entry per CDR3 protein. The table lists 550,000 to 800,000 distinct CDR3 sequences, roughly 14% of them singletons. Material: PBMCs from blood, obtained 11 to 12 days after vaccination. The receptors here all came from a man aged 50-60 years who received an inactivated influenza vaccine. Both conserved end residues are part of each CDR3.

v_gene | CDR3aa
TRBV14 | CASSQALAGMETQYF
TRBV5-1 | CASSLTPGTGNTGELFF
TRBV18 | CASSPTGAGYGYTF
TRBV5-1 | CASSSLETYEQYF
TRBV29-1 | CSAGVTDTQYF
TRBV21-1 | CASSKGVLNNEQFF
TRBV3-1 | CASSQSLDTQYF
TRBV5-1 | CASSYWTGGDEQYF
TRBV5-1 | CASSFSNRGSSEQFF
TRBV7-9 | CASSLVRGSGGYTF
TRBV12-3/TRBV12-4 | CASSFTRGRDGYTF
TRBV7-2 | CASSRRSSSPDTQYF
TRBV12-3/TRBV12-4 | CASSYTETSGYEQYF
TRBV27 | CASKGLAGDEQFF
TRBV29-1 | CSAPLRDRGPGEQFF
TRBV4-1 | CASSQGTGVDEQYF
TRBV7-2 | CASSHGDGLPLHF
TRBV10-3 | CAISEIALNEQFF
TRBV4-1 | CASSQTDRVVGTDTQYF
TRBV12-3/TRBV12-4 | CASSYREYLNPGANVLTF
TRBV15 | CATSREGTQGGELFF
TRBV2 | CASSEPPGVKIYNEQFF
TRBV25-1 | CASSEYSFRGDTQYF
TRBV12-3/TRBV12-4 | CASNKQGAYTEAFF
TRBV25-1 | CASSEWGVGTEAFF
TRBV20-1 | CSAGTLTSGVSYEQYF
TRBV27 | CASNGFSGRGYTF
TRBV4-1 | CASSQNAGTGYGYTF
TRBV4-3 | CASSLTSYSYNEQFF
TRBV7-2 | CASSLPGQVDTQYF
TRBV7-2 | CASSLALAGLNPMAIHEQFF
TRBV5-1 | CATQWTSEAANEQFF
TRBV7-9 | CASSLAQGAGNQPQHF
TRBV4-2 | CASSQDRVRTDEQYF
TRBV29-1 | CSAYEWGEQFF
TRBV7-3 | CASSLIGTTNEQFF
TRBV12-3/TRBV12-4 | CASSTGLESYNEQFF
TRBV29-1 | CSVDGYTF
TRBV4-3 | CASSQRGLADTGELFF
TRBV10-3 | CAAARDRRNYGYTF
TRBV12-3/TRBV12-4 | CASSAGRNYEQYF
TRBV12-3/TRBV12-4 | CASSSNQGVGMKAFF
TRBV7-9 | CASSPAGPTNEKLFF
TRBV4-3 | CASSQDWDLYGYTF
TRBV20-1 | CSARDMAPVGAGELFF
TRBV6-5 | CASSYLRVSYNEQFF
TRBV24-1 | CATRTSGADGELFF
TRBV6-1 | CASTEPGGHNSPLHF
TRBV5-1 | CASSSDLGQGYEQYF
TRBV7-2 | CASSLARQVSYEQYF
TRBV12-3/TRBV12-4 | CASSLWGEQFF
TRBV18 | CASHMTHSYEQYF
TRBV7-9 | CASSLGRGSISDTQYF
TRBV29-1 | CSVVAGTPSYNEQFF
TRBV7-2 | CASSLAGAGGLGADTQYF
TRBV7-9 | CASSYALRRSDYGYTF
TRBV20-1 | CSARSNSPLHF
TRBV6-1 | CASSRPTGWSSPLHF
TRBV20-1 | CSARTGTTGGNEQFF
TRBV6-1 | CASRPGGIQETQYF